This T cell receptor (beta chain) was captured by sequencing in a study of blood T cell repertoires in COVID-19. Study as a whole: The United States, Italy and Spain supplied acute and convalescent COVID-19 samples.

Authors' methods: Amplification from reference gene primers served as the basis for estimated nucleated cell counts. TCRdb's copy holds only in-frame clones and misses some; the assay was immunoSEQ multiplex PCR. The D gene and trimming were derived from the DNA, and the V and J assignments and clone size from that table. The sample carries about 380,000 clones, approximately 90% recorded once. The CDR3 spans 14 residues. V dropped 2 bases and J dropped 3 bases, with 11 bases sitting between them. Germline loops: CDR1 MNHEY, CDR2 SVGAGI. Sequenced material: PBMCs or T cells enriched from blood (not recorded which). The sequence was obtained from a woman aged 18-29 years who had recovered from COVID-19. V usage is TRBV6-5 and J usage is TRBJ2-7, with D unresolved. The CDR3 here is CASSYRREIYEQYF. In DNA form, the CDR3 reads TGTGCCAGCAGTTACAGGAGAGAAATCTACGAGCAGTACTTC.